One T cell receptor beta chain is described in this entry. PCR employed 60 Vbeta and 13 Jbeta primers. Only in-frame clones appear in the TCRdb table, and some are missing; sequencing was by immunoSEQ multiplex PCR. The data contain more than 140,000 clones, around 66% of them seen just once; the ten biggest clones take up roughly 3.1%. Germline V lookup: CDR1 MNHNS, CDR2 SASEGT. Trimming removed 8 bases at V and 3 bases at J, with 19 bases between. The CDR3 has 15 amino acids. These data belong to a study of cytomegalovirus exposure and HLA in healthy donors. Source material: PBMCs. V is TRBV6-1 and J is TRBJ1-1, with D possibly TRBD1 on 6 matching bases. This sequence was found in a woman in her twenties or thirties in good health and CMV-seropositive. For the CDR3, the DNA is TGTGCCAGCGGTAGAGTGTGGGGGGGCGACACTGAAGCTTTCTTT. Its translation is CASGRVWGGDTEAFF.